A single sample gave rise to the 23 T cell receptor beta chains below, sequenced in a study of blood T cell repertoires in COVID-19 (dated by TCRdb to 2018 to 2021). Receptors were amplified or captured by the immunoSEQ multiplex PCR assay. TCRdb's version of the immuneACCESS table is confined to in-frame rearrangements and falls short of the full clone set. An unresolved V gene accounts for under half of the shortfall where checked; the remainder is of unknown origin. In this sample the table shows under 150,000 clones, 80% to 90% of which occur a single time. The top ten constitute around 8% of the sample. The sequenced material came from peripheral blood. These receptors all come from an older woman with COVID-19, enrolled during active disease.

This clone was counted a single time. For the CDR3, the DNA is TGCGCCAGCAGCCAAGATACAGGGGCCTACGAGCAGTACTTC. Translated: CASSQDTGAYEQYF. The chain employs TRBV4-1 and TRBJ2-7; 7 positions match TRBD1. This CDR3 is 14 amino acids long. V trimming: 0 bases; J trimming: 2 bases; junction bases outside the gene matches: 1. Looked up from germline, CDR1 is MGHRA and CDR2 is YSYEKL.

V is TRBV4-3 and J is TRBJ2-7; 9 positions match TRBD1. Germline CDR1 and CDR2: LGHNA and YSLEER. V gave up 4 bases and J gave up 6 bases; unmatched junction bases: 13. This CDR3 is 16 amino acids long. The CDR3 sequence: CASSPRTGELGSEQYF. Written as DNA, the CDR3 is TGCGCCAGCAGCCCGAGGACAGGGGAGCTCGGGAGCGAGCAGTACTTC.

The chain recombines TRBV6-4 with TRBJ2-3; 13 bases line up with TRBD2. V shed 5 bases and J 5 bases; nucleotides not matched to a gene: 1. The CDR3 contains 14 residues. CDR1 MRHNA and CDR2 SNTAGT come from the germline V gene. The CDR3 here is CASSRLAGGDTQYF. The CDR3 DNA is TGTGCCAGCAGTAGACTAGCGGGGGGAGATACGCAGTATTTT.

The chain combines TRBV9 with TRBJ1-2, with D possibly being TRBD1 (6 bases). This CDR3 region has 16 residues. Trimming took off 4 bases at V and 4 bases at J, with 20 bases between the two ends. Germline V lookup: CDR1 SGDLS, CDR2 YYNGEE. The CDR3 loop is CASSHNSNRASYGYTF. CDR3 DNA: TGTGCCAGCAGCCACAACTCAAACAGGGCTTCCTATGGCTACACCTTC. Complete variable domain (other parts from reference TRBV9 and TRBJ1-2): DSGVTQTPKHLITATGQRVTLRCSPRSGDLSVYWYQQSLDQGLQFLIQYYNGEERAKGNILERFSAQQFPDLHSELNLSSLELGDSALYFCASSHNSNRASYGYTFGSGTRLTVV.

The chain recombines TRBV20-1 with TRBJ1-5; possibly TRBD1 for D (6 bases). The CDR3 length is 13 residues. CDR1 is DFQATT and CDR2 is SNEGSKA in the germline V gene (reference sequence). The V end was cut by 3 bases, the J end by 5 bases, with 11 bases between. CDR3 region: CSASGGADQPQHF. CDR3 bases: TGCAGTGCTAGTGGGGGCGCGGATCAGCCCCAGCATTTT.

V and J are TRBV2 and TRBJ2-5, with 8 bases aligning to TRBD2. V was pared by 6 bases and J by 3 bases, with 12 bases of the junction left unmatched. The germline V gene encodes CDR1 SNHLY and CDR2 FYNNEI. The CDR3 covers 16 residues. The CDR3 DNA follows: TGTGCCAGCAGGGCGGACGGGGGGGCCAAGAAAGAGACCCAGTACTTC. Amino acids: CASRADGGAKKETQYF.

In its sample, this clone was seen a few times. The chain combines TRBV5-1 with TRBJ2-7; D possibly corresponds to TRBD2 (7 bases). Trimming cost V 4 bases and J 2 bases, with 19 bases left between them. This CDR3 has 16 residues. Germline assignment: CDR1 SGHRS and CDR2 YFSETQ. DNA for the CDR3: TGCGCCAGCAGCCCGGAGGGGGGGACCCACCCCTACGAGCAGTACTTC. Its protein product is CASSPEGGTHPYEQYF.

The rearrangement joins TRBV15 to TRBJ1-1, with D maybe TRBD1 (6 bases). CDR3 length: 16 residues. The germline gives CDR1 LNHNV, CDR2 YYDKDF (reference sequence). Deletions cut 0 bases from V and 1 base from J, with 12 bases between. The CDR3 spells CATSRESPRGNTEAFF. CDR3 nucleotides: TGTGCCACCAGCAGAGAAAGCCCCAGGGGGAACACTGAAGCTTTCTTT.

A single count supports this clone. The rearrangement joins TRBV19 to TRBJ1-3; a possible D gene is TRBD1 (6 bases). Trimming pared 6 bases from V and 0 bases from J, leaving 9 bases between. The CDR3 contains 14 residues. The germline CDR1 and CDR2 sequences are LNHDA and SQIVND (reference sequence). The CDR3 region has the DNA TGTGCCAGTAGGGACAGAGTCTCTGGAAACACCATATATTTT. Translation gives CASRDRVSGNTIYF.

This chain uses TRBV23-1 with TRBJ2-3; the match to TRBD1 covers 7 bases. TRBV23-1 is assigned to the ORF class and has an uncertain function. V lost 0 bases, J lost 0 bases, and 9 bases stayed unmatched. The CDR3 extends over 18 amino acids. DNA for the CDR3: TGCGCCAGCAGTCAATCCCCGCGAACGACAGGGAGCACAGATACGCAGTATTTT. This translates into CASSQSPRTTGSTDTQYF.

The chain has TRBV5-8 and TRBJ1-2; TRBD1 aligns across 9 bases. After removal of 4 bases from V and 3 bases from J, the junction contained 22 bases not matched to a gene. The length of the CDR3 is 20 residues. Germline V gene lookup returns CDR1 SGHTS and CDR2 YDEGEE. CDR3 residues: CASSPGRQLTGGGFYYGYTF. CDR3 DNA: TGTGCCAGCAGCCCGGGACGGCAGTTAACAGGGGGCGGGTTTTACTATGGCTACACCTTC.

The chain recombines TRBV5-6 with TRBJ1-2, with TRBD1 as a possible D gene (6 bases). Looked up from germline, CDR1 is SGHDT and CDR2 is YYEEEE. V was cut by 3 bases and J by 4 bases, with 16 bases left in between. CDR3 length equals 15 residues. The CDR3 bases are TGTGCCAGCAGCTACACGGGACATAATTCCTATGGCTACACCTTC. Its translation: CASSYTGHNSYGYTF.

In nucleotides, the CDR3 is TGTGCCAGCAGCCCCGACAGCGCACAAGCAGATACGCAGTATTTT. Translated: CASSPDSAQADTQYF. V usage is TRBV7-3 and J usage is TRBJ2-3, with a tentative D call TRBD1 (5 bases). The CDR3 extends over 15 amino acids. CDR1 and CDR2 (germline): SGHTA, FQGTGA. The V and J ends lost 5 bases and 4 bases respectively, with 16 bases between them. The full variable domain, in which reference TRBV7-3 and TRBJ2-3 provide the parts outside the CDR3, is GAGVSQTPSNKVTEKGKYVELRCDPISGHTALYWYRQSLGQGPEFLIYFQGTGAADDSGLPNDRFFAVRPEGSVSTLKIQRTERGDSAVYLCASSPDSAQADTQYFGPGTRLTVL.

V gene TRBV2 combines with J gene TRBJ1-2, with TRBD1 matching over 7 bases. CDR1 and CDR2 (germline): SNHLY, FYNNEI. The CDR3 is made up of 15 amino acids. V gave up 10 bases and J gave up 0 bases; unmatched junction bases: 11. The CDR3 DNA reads TGTGCCACCCTGACAGGGAGGATTACTAACTATGGCTACACCTTC. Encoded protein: CATLTGRITNYGYTF.

This chain's CDR3 is CSVEDPLGGESNYGYTF. The CDR3 DNA reads TGCAGCGTTGAAGATCCTCTGGGGGGGGAAAGTAACTATGGCTACACCTTC. The rearrangement joins TRBV29-1 to TRBJ1-2; TRBD1 might be the D (5 bases). CDR3 length: 17 amino acids. V was cut by 0 bases and J by 1 base, with 18 bases left in between. Germline CDR1 SQVTM, CDR2 ANQGSEA.

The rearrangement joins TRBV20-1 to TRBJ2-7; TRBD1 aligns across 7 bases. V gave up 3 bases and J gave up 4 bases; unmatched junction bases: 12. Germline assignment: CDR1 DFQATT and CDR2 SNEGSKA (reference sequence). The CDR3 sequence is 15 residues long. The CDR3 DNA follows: TGCAGTGCTAGTGGTATGCCAGGGGGACATTACGAGCAGTACTTC. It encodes CSASGMPGGHYEQYF.

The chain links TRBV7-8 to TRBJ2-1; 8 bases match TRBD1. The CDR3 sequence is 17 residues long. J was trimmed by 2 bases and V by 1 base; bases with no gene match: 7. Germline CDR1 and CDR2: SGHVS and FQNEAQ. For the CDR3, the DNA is TGTGCCAGCAGCTTAGGAGCGGTGGACAGGGCCTACAATGAGCAGTTCTTC. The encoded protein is CASSLGAVDRAYNEQFF.

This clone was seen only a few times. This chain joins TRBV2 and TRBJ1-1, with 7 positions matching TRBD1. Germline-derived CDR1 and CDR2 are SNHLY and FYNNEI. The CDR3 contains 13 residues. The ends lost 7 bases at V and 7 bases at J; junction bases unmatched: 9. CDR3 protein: CASNFAGDSEAFF. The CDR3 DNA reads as TGTGCCAGCAATTTTGCCGGGGACAGTGAAGCTTTCTTT. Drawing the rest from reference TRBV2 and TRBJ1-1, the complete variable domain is EPEVTQTPSHQVTQMGQEVILRCVPISNHLYFYWYRQILGQKVEFLVSFYNNEISEKSEIFDDQFSVERPDGSNFTLKIRSTKLEDSAMYFCASNFAGDSEAFFGQGTRLTVV.

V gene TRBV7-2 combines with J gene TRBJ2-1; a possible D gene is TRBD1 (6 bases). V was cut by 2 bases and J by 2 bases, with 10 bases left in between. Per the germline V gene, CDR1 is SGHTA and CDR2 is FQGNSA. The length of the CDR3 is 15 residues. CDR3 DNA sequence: TGTGCCAGCAGCTTACGGACAGACACCTACAATGAGCAGTTCTTC. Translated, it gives CASSLRTDTYNEQFF.

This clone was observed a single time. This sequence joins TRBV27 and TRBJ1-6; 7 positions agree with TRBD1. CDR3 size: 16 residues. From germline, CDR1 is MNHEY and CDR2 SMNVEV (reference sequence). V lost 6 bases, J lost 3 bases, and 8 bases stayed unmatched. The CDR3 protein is CASRAGTELYNSPLHF. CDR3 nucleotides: TGTGCCAGCAGGGCCGGGACAGAACTCTATAATTCACCCCTCCACTTT.

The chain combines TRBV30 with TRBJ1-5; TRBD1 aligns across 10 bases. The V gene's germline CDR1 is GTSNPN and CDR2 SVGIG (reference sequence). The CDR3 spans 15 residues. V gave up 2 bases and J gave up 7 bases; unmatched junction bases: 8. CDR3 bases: TGTGCCTGGAGTCCCGGGACAGGGGTTAAACAGCCCCAGCATTTT. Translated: CAWSPGTGVKQPQHF. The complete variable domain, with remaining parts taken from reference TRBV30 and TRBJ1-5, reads SQTIHQWPATLVQPVGSPLSLECTVEGTSNPNLYWYRQAAGRGLQLLFYSVGIGQISSEVPQNLSASRPQDRQFILSSKKLLLSDSGFYLCAWSPGTGVKQPQHFGDGTRLSIL.

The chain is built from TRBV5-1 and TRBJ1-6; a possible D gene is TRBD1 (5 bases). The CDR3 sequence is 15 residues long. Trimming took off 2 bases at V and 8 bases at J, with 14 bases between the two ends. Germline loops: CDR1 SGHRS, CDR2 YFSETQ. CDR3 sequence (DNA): TGCGCCAGCAGCTTCCAGGGCGGCATGGATTCACCCCTCCACTTT. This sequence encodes CASSFQGGMDSPLHF.

CDR3 residues: CASSPTWTVQGDEQFF. As DNA, the CDR3 is TGTGCCAGTAGTCCAACTTGGACTGTCCAAGGCGATGAGCAGTTCTTC. The chain links TRBV19 to TRBJ2-1; D is perhaps TRBD2 (5 bases). V lost 5 bases and J 8 bases, leaving 22 bases between the germline ends. The germline CDR1 and CDR2 sequences are LNHDA and SQIVND (reference sequence). CDR3 size: 16 residues.